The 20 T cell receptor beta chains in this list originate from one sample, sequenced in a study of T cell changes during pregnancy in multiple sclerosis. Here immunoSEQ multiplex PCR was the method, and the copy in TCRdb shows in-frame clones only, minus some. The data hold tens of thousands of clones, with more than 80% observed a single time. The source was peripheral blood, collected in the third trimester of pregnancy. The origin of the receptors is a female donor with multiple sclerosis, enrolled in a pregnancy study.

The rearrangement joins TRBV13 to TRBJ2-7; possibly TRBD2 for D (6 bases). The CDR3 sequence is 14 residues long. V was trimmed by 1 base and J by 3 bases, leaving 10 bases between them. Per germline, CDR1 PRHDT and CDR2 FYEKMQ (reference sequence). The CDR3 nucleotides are TGTGCCAGCAGCTTAGCGGGAGATCGCTACGAGCAGTACTTC. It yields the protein CASSLAGDRYEQYF.

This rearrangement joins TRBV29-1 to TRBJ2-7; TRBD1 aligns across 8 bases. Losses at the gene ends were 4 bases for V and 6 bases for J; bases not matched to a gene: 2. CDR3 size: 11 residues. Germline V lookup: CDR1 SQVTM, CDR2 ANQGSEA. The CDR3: CSVGRGLEQYF. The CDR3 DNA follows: TGCAGCGTTGGCAGGGGGCTCGAGCAGTACTTC.

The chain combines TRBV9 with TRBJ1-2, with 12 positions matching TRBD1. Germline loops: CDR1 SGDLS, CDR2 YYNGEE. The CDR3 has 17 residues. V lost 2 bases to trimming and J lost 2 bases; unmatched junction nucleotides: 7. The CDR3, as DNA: TGTGCCAGCAGCGTTGGGGGACAGGGGGCTTTAAACTATGGCTACACCTTC. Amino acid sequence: CASSVGGQGALNYGYTF.

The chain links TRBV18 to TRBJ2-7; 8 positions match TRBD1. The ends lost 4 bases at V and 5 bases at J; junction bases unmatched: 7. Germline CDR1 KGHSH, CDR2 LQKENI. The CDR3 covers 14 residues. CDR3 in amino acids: CASSRPTGAHEQYF. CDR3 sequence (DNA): TGTGCCAGCTCACGACCGACAGGGGCCCACGAGCAGTACTTC.

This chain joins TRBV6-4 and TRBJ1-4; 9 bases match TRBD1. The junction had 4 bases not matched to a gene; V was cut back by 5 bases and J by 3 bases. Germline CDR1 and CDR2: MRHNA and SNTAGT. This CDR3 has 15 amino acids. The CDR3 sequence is CASSIGTGPNEKLFF. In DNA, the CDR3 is TGTGCCAGCAGTATCGGGACAGGGCCTAATGAAAAACTGTTTTTT.

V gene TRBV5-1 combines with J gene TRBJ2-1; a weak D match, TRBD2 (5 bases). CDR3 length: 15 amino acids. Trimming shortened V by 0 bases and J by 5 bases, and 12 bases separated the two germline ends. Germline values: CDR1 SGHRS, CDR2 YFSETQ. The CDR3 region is CASSLEGFGDNEQFF. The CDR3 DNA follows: TGCGCCAGCAGCTTGGAAGGGTTCGGGGACAATGAGCAGTTCTTC.

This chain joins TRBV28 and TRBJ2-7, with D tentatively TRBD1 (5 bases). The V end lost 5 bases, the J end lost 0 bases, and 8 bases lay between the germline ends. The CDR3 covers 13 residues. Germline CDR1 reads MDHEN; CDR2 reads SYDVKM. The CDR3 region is CASSTQVSYEQYF. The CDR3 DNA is TGTGCCAGCAGTACACAGGTCTCCTACGAGCAGTACTTC. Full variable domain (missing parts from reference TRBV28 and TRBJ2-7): DVKVTQSSRYLVKRTGEKVFLECVQDMDHENMFWYRQDPGLGLRLIYFSYDVKMKEKGDIPEGYSVSREKKERFSLILESASTNQTSMYLCASSTQVSYEQYFGPGTRLTVT.

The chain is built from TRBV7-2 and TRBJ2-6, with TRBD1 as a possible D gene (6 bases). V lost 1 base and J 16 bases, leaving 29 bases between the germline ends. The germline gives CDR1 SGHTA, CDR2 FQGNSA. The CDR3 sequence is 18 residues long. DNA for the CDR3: TGTGCCAGCAGCTTAGTTGGTCGACAGGACACTTACTCTGGTGGGCTGACTTTC. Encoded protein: CASSLVGRQDTYSGGLTF.

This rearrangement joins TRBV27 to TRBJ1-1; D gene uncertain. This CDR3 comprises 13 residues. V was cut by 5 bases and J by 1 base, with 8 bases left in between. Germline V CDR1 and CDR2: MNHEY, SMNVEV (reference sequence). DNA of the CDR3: TGTGCCAGCAGTACTCGACAGAACACTGAAGCTTTCTTT. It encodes CASSTRQNTEAFF.

The CDR3 spells CASTDGTSGRAFYNEQFF. CDR3 in DNA: TGTGCCAGCACCGACGGGACTAGCGGGAGGGCCTTCTACAATGAGCAGTTCTTC. The chain is built from TRBV28 and TRBJ2-1; 16 nucleotides line up with TRBD2. V gave up 7 bases and J gave up 3 bases; unmatched junction bases: 9. CDR1 is MDHEN and CDR2 is SYDVKM in the germline V gene. The CDR3 sequence is 18 residues long.

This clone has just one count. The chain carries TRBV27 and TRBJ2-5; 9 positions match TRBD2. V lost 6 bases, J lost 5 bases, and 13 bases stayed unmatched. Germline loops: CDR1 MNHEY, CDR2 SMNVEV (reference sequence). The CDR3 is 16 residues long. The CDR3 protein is CASSRFVAGEGETQYF. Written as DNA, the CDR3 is TGTGCCAGCAGCCGTTTTGTAGCGGGAGAGGGGGAGACCCAGTACTTC.

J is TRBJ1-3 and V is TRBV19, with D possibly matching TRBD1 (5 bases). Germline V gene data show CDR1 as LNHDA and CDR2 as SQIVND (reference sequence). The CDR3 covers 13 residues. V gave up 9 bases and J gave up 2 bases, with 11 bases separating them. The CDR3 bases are TGTGCCAGCAGGGATCTTGCTGGAAACACCATATATTTT. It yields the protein CASRDLAGNTIYF.

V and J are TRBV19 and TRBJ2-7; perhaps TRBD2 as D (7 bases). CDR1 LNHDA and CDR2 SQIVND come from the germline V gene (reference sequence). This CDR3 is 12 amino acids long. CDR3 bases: TGTTACACGGGGGGCGAGATCTACGAGCAGTACTTC. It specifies CYTGGEIYEQYF.

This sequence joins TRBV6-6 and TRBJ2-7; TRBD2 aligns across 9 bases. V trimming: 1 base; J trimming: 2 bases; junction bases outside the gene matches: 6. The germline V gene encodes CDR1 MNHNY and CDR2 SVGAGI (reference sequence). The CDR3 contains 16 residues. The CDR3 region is CASSYWGTSRAYEQYF. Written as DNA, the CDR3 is TGTGCCAGCAGTTACTGGGGGACTAGCAGAGCCTACGAGCAGTACTTC.

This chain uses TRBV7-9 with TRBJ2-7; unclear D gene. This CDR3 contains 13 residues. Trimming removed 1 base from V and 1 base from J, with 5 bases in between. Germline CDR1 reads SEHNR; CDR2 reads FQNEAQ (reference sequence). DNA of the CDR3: TGTGCCAGCAGCTTAGAACTTTCCTACGAGCAGTACTTC. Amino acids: CASSLELSYEQYF.

CDR3 DNA sequence: TGTGCCAGTAGTGGGACAGGGGTGACCTTTTTTAGCTCCTACAATGAGCAGTTCTTC. Amino acid sequence: CASSGTGVTFFSSYNEQFF. V is TRBV19 and J is TRBJ2-1; 10 bases are shared with TRBD1. V was clipped by 5 bases and J by 0 bases; unmatched bases: 13. CDR1 and CDR2 (germline): LNHDA, SQIVND (reference sequence). This CDR3 has 19 residues.

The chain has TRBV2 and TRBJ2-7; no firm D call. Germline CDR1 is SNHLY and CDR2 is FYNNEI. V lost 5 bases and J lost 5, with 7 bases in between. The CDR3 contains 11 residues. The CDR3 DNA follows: TGTGCCAGCAGTCCAGGCCACGAGCAGTACTTC. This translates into CASSPGHEQYF.

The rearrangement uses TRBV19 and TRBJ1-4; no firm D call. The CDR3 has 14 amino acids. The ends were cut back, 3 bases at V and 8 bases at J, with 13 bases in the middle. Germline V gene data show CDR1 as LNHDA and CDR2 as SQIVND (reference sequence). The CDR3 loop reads CASSMRPAQEKLFF. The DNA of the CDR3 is TGTGCCAGTAGTATGCGTCCAGCGCAAGAAAAACTGTTTTTT.

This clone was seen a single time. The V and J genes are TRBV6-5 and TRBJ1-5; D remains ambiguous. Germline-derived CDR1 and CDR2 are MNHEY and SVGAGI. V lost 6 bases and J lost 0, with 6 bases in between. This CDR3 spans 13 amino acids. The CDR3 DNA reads TGTGCCAGCAGGGAGAATAGCAATCAGCCCCAGCATTTT. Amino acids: CASRENSNQPQHF.

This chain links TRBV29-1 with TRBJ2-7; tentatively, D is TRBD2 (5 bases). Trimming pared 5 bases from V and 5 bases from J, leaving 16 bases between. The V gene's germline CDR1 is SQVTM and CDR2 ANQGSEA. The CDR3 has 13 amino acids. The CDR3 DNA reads TGCAGCGTTCTACGGGGTGCCGAGGACGAGCAGTACTTC. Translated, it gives CSVLRGAEDEQYF.